The 20 T cell receptor beta chains below come from one sample, sequenced in a study of neurological immune-mediated disorders (dated by TCRdb to about 2019). This sample's time point label indicates: longitudinal time-point 1 (baseline). Libraries were prepared through 5' RACE. The reads were generated on an Illumina HiSeq 2500. TCRdb reprocessing: public reads trimmed at Q25 with fastp, clones called with MiXCR, in-frame beta chains kept. Identical CDR3 protein sequences are pooled into one entry, listed with their most common genes and DNA. The sample table holds fewer than 90,000 distinct CDR3 sequences, of which 9.5% to 13% were seen once. The ten largest clonotypes hold 8.5% to 10% of the sample. Sequencing was done on a sample of PBMCs. The receptors here all came from a man aged 25-40 years in good health.

This chain uses TRBV6-5 with TRBJ1-1; possible D gene TRBD1, 6 bases. The CDR3 is 12 residues long. Germline V gives CDR1 MNHEY, CDR2 SVGAGI. The ends were cut back, 8 bases at V and 6 bases at J, with 13 bases in the middle. CDR3 sequence (DNA): TGTGCCAGCCGACAGGAAACCCCTGAAGCTTTCTTT. Protein product: CASRQETPEAFF.

This clonotype was seen many times. The V and J genes are TRBV7-9 and TRBJ1-2; no firm D call. Germline V CDR1 and CDR2: SEHNR, FQNEAQ (reference sequence). The germline V and J ends were trimmed by 0 bases and 7 bases, with 6 bases remaining between them. The CDR3 runs to 12 residues. The CDR3 sequence: CASSLAISGYTF. DNA for the CDR3: TGTGCCAGCAGCTTAGCCATCTCTGGCTACACCTTC.

This clonotype was recorded only once. A read error may be the cause here, since a much bigger clone is one base away. This chain joins TRBV7-9 and TRBJ2-7, with a weak D call TRBD1 (5 bases). Per the germline V gene, CDR1 is SEHNR and CDR2 is FQNEAQ (reference sequence). This CDR3 has 14 residues. The V end was cut by 5 bases, the J end by 4 bases, with 15 bases between. The CDR3 nucleotides are TGTGCCAGCAGCATTGACAGCGAAACTTACGAGCAGTACTTC. Its translation is CASSIDSETYEQYF.

This clonotype appeared many times. CDR3 sequence (DNA): TGTGCCAGCAGCTCTGGACTAGCGGGAACGGAGGAGCAGTACTTC. This codes for CASSSGLAGTEEQYF. This chain joins TRBV7-3 and TRBJ2-7; 12 positions agree with TRBD2. The CDR3 consists of 15 residues. V lost 4 bases, J lost 7 bases, and 8 bases stayed unmatched. Looked up from germline, CDR1 is SGHTA and CDR2 is FQGTGA.

This clonotype was seen at least ten times. The J gene is TRBJ2-5, the V gene TRBV28, with 7 nucleotides matching TRBD1. With 6 bases clipped from V and 4 bases from J, the junction kept 5 bases outside the gene matches. There are 13 residues in the CDR3. Germline CDR1 MDHEN, CDR2 SYDVKM. The CDR3 region has the DNA TGTGCCAGCAGCCAGACAGGGTTAGAGACCCAGTACTTC. Amino acids: CASSQTGLETQYF. Full variable domain (outside the CDR3, taken from reference TRBV28 and TRBJ2-5): DVKVTQSSRYLVKRTGEKVFLECVQDMDHENMFWYRQDPGLGLRLIYFSYDVKMKEKGDIPEGYSVSREKKERFSLILESASTNQTSMYLCASSQTGLETQYFGPGTRLLVL.

This clonotype was seen at least ten times. In DNA, the CDR3 is TGTGCCAGCAGCCCCCCCGGCGATGAGCAGTTCTTC. It is translated as CASSPPGDEQFF. V is TRBV6-2 or TRBV6-3 and J is TRBJ2-1; no clear D. Deletions cut 6 bases from V and 8 bases from J, with 11 bases between. Per germline, CDR1 MNHEY and CDR2 SVGEGT. CDR3 length: 12 amino acids.

This clonotype was recorded many times. The J gene is TRBJ2-2, the V gene TRBV29-1; D unresolved. The CDR3 covers 11 residues. Germline CDR1 is SQVTM and CDR2 is ANQGSEA. V lost 7 bases and J lost 1, with 4 bases in between. This CDR3 reads CSGRNTGELFF. The CDR3 region has the DNA TGCAGCGGCAGGAACACCGGGGAGCTGTTTTTT.

In this sample, this clonotype turned up many times. The chain recombines TRBV25-1 with TRBJ1-6; D not certain. This CDR3 comprises 13 residues. Germline values: CDR1 MGHDK, CDR2 SYGVNS. V lost 4 bases and J 11 bases, leaving 12 bases between the germline ends. This CDR3 is CASSGRVATPLHF. The CDR3 DNA is TGTGCCAGCAGTGGTAGGGTCGCTACACCCCTCCACTTT.

This clonotype was counted at least ten times. V and J are TRBV24-1 and TRBJ2-5, with D unresolved. Trimming removed 7 bases at V and 4 bases at J, with 15 bases between. The CDR3 totals 14 residues. Per germline, CDR1 KGHDR and CDR2 SFDVKD. This CDR3 reads CATRGPGSRETQYF. DNA for the CDR3: TGTGCCACCAGGGGCCCTGGAAGTAGAGAGACCCAGTACTTC.

This clonotype was counted at least ten times. The rearrangement links TRBV12-3 or TRBV12-4 to TRBJ1-4, with TRBD1 as a possible D gene (6 bases). V lost 6 bases and J lost 8, with 19 bases in between. The CDR3 extends over 15 amino acids. The CDR3 bases are TGTGCCAGCAGAAGTTTATCCAGGGGTGAAGAAAAACTGTTTTTT. Translation: CASRSLSRGEEKLFF.

This clonotype has at least ten counts. The chain couples TRBV20-1 to TRBJ2-1; TRBD2 aligns across 8 bases. The J segment lost 6 bases and the V segment lost 0 bases, leaving 7 bases of the junction unmatched. Germline assignment: CDR1 DFQATT and CDR2 SNEGSKA (reference sequence). CDR3 size: 15 residues. CDR3 sequence: CSARDPSGRRNEQFF. Here the CDR3 DNA reads TGCAGTGCTAGAGATCCCAGCGGGAGACGCAATGAGCAGTTCTTC.

This clonotype came up many times. This sequence joins TRBV10-3 and TRBJ2-5, with 7 bases aligning to TRBD1. From germline, CDR1 is ENHRY and CDR2 SYGVKD. V trimming: 10 bases; J trimming: 2 bases; junction bases outside the gene matches: 7. The CDR3 covers 13 residues. CDR3 sequence: CASQQGPQETQYF. CDR3 nucleotide sequence: TGTGCCAGCCAACAGGGGCCGCAAGAGACCCAGTACTTC.

The V and J genes are TRBV28 and TRBJ1-5; D possibly corresponds to TRBD1 (5 bases). Trimming cost V 4 bases and J 15 bases, with 34 bases left between them. Per the germline V gene, CDR1 is MDHEN and CDR2 is SYDVKM. The CDR3 is made up of 18 amino acids. The CDR3 coding sequence is TGTGCCAGCAGTTCCGACTGGGGGGTCCGTGGAACCAATCAGCCACGGCATTTT. Its translation: CASSSDWGVRGTNQPRHF.

This clonotype was seen many times. The V gene is TRBV10-3, the J gene TRBJ1-2; D unclear. The CDR3 is 13 amino acids. Germline V CDR1 and CDR2: ENHRY, SYGVKD. Trimming cost V 7 bases and J 1 base, with 10 bases left between them. Written as DNA, the CDR3 is TGTGCCATCAATTCGGCAGTTAACTATGGCTACACCTTC. Translated: CAINSAVNYGYTF.

This clonotype appeared many times. This chain links TRBV7-2 with TRBJ2-3; 8 bases fit TRBD1. Per germline, CDR1 SGHTA and CDR2 FQGNSA. The J segment lost 2 bases and the V segment lost 5 bases, leaving 9 bases of the junction unmatched. The CDR3 length is 16 residues. The CDR3 coding sequence is TGTGCCAGCAGCATCGATGCAGGGGGCACCACAGATACGCAGTATTTT. It yields the protein CASSIDAGGTTDTQYF. Drawing the rest from reference TRBV7-2 and TRBJ2-3, the complete variable domain is GAGVSQSPSNKVTEKGKDVELRCDPISGHTALYWYRQSLGQGLEFLIYFQGNSAPDKSGLPSDRFSAERTGGSVSTLTIQRTQQEDSAVYLCASSIDAGGTTDTQYFGPGTRLTVL.

The chain is built from TRBV6-5 and TRBJ2-1, with 8 positions matching TRBD2. The CDR3 length is 13 residues. J lost 9 bases, V lost 6 bases, and 7 bases had no gene match. Looked up from germline, CDR1 is MNHEY and CDR2 is SVGAGI. Here the CDR3 reads CASSLSGGGEQFF. In DNA, the CDR3 is TGTGCCAGCAGCCTATCGGGAGGGGGTGAGCAGTTCTTC.

This clonotype has ten or more counts. The chain is built from TRBV29-1 and TRBJ2-2; D is undetermined. V lost 3 bases and J lost 6, with 11 bases in between. Germline V gene sequence: CDR1 SQVTM, CDR2 ANQGSEA. The CDR3 is 13 residues long. CDR3: CSVDSDRPGELFF. DNA of the CDR3: TGCAGCGTTGACTCGGACCGTCCCGGGGAGCTGTTTTTT.

The chain recombines TRBV9 with TRBJ2-1; D may be TRBD2 (6 bases). Germline V CDR1 and CDR2: SGDLS, YYNGEE. Trimming left V 3 bases short and J 3 bases short, with 16 bases between. This CDR3 contains 16 residues. The CDR3 is CASSAPASERYNEQFF. CDR3 sequence (DNA): TGTGCCAGCAGCGCACCCGCTAGCGAACGCTACAATGAGCAGTTCTTC.

This clonotype was counted at least ten times. The chain couples TRBV7-8 to TRBJ2-2; 9 bases align to TRBD1. The length of the CDR3 is 17 residues. Germline V gives CDR1 SGHVS, CDR2 FQNEAQ. V lost 1 base to trimming and J lost 0 bases; unmatched junction nucleotides: 3. The CDR3 sequence is CASSLGRQGANTGELFF. CDR3 sequence (DNA): TGTGCCAGCAGCTTAGGTCGACAGGGGGCGAACACCGGGGAGCTGTTTTTT. The full variable domain, its missing parts supplied by reference TRBV7-8 and TRBJ2-2, is GAGVSQSPRYKVAKRGQDVALRCDPISGHVSLFWYQQALGQGPEFLTYFQNEAQLDKSGLPSDRFFAERPEGSVSTLKIQRTQQEDSAVYLCASSLGRQGANTGELFFGEGSRLTVL.

This clonotype was found many times. This chain links TRBV6-6 with TRBJ1-4; D perhaps matches TRBD1 (6 bases). Germline V gene data show CDR1 as MNHNY and CDR2 as SVGAGI (reference sequence). V was clipped by 3 bases and J by 0 bases, with 11 bases between them. The CDR3 totals 16 residues. CDR3 in amino acids: CASSYGGQATNEKLFF. In DNA, the CDR3 is TGTGCCAGCAGTTATGGGGGACAAGCAACTAATGAAAAACTGTTTTTT.